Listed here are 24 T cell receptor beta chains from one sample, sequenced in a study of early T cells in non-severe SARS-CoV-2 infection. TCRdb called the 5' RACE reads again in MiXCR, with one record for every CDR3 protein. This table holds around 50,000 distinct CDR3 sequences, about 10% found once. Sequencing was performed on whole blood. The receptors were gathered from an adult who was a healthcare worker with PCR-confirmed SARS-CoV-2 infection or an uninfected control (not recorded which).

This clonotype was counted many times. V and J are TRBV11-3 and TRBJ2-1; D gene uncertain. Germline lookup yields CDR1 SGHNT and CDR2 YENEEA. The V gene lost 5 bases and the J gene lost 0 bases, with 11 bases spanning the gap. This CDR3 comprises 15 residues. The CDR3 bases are TGTGCCAGCAGCGCTCGAGAGAGCTCCTACAATGAGCAGTTCTTC. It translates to CASSARESSYNEQFF.

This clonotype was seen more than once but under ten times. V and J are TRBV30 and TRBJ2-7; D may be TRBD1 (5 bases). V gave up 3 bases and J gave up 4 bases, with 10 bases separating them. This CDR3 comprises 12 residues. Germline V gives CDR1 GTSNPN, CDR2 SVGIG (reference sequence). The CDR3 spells CAWRGVRYEQYF. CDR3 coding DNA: TGTGCCTGGAGAGGGGTAAGGTACGAGCAGTACTTC.

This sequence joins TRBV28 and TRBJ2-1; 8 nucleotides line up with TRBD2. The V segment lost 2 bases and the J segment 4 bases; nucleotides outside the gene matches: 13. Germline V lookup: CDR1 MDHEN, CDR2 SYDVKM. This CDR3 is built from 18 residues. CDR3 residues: CASSLRGAAGESYNEQFF. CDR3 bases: TGTGCCAGCAGTTTAAGGGGGGCAGCGGGAGAATCGTACAATGAGCAGTTCTTC.

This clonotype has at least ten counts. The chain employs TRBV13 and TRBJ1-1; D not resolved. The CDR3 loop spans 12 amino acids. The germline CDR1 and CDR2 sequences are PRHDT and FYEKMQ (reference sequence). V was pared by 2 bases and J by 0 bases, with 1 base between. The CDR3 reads CASSLLNTEAFF. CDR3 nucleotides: TGTGCCAGCAGCTTATTGAACACTGAAGCTTTCTTT. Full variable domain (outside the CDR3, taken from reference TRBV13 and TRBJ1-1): AAGVIQSPRHLIKEKRETATLKCYPIPRHDTVYWYQQGPGQDPQFLISFYEKMQSDKGSIPDRFSAQQFSDYHSELNMSSLELGDSALYFCASSLLNTEAFFGQGTRLTVV.

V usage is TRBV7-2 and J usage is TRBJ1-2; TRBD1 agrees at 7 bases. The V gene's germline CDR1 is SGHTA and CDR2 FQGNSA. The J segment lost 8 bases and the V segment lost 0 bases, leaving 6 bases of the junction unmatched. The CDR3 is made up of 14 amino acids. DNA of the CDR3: TGTGCCAGCAGCTTAGCAGGGGGCGCGAAAGGCTACACCTTC. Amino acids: CASSLAGGAKGYTF.

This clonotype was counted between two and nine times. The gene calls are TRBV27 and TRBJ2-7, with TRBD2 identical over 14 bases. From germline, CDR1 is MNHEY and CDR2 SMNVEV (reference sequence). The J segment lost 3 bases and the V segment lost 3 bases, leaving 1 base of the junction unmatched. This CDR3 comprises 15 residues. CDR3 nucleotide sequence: TGTGCCAGCAGTTTCGGGACTAGCGGGAGCTACGAGCAGTACTTC. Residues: CASSFGTSGSYEQYF.

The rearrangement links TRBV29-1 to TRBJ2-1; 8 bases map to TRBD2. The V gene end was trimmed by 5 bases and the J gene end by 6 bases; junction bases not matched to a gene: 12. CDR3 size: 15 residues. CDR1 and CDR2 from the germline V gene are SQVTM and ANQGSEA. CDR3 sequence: CSVSRDSGISNEQFF. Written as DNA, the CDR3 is TGCAGCGTTTCCAGGGATAGCGGGATCAGCAATGAGCAGTTCTTC.

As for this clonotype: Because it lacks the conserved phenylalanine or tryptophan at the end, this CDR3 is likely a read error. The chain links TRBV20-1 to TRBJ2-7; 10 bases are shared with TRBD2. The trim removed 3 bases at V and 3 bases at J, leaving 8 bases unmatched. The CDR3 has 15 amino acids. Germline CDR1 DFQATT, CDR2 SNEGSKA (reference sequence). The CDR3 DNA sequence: TGCAGTGCTAGTCCTCTAGCGGGGGTTTTCTACGAGCAGTACTAC. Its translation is CSASPLAGVFYEQYY.

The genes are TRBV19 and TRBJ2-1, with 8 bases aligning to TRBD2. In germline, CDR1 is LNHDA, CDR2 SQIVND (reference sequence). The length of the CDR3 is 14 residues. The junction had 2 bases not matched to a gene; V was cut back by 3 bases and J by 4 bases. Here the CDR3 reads CASSMGLVYNEQFF. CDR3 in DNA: TGTGCCAGTAGTATGGGACTAGTTTACAATGAGCAGTTCTTC.

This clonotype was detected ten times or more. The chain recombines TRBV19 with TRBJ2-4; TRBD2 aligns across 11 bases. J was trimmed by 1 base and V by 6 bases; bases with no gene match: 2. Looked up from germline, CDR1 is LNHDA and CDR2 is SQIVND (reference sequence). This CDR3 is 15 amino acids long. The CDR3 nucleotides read TGTGCCAGTAGGAGACTAGCGGGGGCCAAAAACATTCAGTACTTC. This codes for CASRRLAGAKNIQYF.

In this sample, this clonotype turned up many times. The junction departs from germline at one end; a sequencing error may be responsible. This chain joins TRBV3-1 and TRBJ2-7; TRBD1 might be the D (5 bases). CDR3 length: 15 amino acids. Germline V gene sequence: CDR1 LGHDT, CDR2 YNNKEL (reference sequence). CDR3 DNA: TGTGCCAGCAGCAAAGAGGTGGACACTTCCTACGAGCAGTACTTC. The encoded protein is CASSKEVDTSYEQYF.

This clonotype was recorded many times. This chain's CDR3 is CASSPQHAGETQYF. As DNA, the CDR3 is TGCGCCAGCAGCCCCCAGCATGCAGGAGAGACCCAGTACTTC. The chain is built from TRBV5-1 and TRBJ2-5, with D hard to call. The V gene's germline CDR1 is SGHRS and CDR2 YFSETQ. The CDR3 runs to 14 residues. V was shortened by 4 bases and J by 4 bases, with 14 bases between the two germline ends. The complete variable domain, with remaining parts taken from reference TRBV5-1 and TRBJ2-5, reads KAGVTQTPRYLIKTRGQQVTLSCSPISGHRSVSWYQQTPGQGLQFLFEYFSETQRNKGNFPGRFSGRQFSNSRSEMNVSTLELGDSALYLCASSPQHAGETQYFGPGTRLLVL.

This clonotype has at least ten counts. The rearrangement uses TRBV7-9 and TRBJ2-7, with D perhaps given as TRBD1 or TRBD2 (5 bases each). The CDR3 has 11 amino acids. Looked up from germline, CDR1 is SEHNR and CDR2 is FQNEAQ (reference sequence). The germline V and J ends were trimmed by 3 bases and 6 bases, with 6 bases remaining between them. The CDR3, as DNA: TGTGCCAGCAGCTTGGGGACCGAGCAGTACTTC. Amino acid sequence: CASSLGTEQYF.

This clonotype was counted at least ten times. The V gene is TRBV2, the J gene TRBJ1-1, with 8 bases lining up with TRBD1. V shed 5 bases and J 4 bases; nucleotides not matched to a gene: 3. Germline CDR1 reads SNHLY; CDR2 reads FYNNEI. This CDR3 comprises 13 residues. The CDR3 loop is CASSPDRVTEAFF. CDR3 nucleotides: TGTGCCAGCAGTCCGGACAGGGTCACTGAAGCTTTCTTT.

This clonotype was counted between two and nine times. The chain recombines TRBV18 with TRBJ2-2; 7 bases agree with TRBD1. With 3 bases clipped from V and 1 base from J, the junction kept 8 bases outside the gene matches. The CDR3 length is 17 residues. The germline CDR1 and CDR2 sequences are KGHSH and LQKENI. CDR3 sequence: CASSPPLGTVNTGELFF. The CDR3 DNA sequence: TGTGCCAGCTCACCTCCTTTGGGGACAGTGAACACCGGGGAGCTGTTTTTT.

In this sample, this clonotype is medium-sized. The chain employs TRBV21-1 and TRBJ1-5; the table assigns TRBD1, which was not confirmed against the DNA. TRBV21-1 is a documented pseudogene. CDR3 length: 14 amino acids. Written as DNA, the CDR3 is TGTGCCCGGGGGGGTTGGCAGGACAATCAGCCCCAGCATTTT. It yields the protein CARGGWQDNQPQHF.

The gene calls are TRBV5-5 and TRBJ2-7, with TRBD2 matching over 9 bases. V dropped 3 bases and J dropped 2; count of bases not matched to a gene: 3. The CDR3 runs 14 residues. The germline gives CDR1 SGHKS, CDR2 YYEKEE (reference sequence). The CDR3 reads CASSWAGGTYEQYF. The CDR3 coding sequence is TGTGCCAGCAGCTGGGCGGGGGGGACCTACGAGCAGTACTTC.

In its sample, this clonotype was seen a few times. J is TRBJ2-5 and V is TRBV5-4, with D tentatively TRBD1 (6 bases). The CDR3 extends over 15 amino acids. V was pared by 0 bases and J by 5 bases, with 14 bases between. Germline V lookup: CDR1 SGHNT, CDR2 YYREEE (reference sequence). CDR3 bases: TGTGCCAGCAGCTTGGCCGGACAGATGAGGGAGACCCAGTACTTC. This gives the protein CASSLAGQMRETQYF.

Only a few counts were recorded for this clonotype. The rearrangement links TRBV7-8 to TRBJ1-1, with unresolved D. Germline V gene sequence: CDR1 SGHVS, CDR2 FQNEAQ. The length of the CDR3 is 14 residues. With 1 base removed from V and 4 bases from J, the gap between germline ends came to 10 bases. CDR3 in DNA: TGTGCCAGCAGCTTAGGAGCCGGGCTCACTGAAGCTTTCTTT. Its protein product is CASSLGAGLTEAFF.

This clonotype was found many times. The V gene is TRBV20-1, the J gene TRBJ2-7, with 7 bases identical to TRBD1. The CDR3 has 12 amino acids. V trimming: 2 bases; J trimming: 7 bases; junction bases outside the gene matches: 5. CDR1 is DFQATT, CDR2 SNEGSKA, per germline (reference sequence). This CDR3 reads CSARRQGREQYF. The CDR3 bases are TGCAGTGCTAGAAGACAGGGTCGGGAGCAGTACTTC.

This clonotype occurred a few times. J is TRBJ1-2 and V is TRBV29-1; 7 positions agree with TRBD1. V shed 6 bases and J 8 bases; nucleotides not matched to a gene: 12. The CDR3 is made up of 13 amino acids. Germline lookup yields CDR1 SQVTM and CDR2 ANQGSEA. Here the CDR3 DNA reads TGCAGCGTCTCAGGGGGTGGGTCTGGCGGCTACACCTTC. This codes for CSVSGGGSGGYTF.

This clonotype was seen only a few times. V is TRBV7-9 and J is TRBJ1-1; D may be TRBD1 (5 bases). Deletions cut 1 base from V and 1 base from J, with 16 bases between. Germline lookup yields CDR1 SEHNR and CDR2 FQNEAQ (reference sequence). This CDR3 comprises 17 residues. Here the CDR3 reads CASSLGGRGGRNTEAFF. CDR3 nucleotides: TGTGCCAGCAGCTTAGGAGGACGCGGGGGGAGGAACACTGAAGCTTTCTTT.

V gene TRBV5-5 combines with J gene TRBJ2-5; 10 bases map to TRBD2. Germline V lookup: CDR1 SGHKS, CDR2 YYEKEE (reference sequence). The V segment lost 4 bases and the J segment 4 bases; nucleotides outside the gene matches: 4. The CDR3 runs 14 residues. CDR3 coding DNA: TGTGCCAGCAGCACTTTAGCGGGAGGAGAGACCCAGTACTTC. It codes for CASSTLAGGETQYF. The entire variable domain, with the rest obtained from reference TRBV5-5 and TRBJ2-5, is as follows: DAGVTQSPTHLIKTRGQQVTLRCSPISGHKSVSWYQQVLGQGPQFIFQYYEKEERGRGNFPDRFSARQFPNYSSELNVNALLLGDSALYLCASSTLAGGETQYFGPGTRLLVL.

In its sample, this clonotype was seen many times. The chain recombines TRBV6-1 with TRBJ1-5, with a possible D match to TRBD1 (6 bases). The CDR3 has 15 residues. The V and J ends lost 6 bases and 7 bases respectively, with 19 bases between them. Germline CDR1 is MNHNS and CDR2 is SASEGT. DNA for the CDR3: TGTGCCAGCAGAGAGGACTCTCTTGGGGGCCAGCCCCAGCATTTT. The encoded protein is CASREDSLGGQPQHF.